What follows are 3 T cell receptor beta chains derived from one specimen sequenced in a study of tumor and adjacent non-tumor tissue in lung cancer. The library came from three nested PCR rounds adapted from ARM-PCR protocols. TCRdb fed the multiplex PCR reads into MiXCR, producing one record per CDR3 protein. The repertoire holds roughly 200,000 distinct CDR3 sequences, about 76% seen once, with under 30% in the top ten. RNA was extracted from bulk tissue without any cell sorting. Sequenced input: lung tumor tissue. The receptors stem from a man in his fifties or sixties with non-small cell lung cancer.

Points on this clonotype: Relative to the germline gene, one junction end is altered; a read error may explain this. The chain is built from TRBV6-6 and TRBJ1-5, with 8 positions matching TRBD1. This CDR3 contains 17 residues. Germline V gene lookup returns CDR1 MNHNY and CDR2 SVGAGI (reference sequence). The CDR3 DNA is TGTGCCGGCAGTTTTCCCACAGGACAGGGAAACAATCAGCCCCAGCATTTT. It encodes CAGSFPTGQGNNQPQHF.

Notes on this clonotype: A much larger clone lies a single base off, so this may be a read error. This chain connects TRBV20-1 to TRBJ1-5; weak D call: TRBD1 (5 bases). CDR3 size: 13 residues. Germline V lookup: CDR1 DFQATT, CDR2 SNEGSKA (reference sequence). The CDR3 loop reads CSATQGLNQPQRF. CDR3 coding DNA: TGCAGTGCCACTCAGGGCCTCAATCAGCCCCAGCGTTTT.

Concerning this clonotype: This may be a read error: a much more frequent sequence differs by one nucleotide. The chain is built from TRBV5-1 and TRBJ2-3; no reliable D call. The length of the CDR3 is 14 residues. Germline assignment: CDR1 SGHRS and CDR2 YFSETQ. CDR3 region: CASSMRPPLNTQCF. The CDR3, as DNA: TGCGCCAGCAGCATGCGACCCCCCTTGAATACGCAGTGTTTT.